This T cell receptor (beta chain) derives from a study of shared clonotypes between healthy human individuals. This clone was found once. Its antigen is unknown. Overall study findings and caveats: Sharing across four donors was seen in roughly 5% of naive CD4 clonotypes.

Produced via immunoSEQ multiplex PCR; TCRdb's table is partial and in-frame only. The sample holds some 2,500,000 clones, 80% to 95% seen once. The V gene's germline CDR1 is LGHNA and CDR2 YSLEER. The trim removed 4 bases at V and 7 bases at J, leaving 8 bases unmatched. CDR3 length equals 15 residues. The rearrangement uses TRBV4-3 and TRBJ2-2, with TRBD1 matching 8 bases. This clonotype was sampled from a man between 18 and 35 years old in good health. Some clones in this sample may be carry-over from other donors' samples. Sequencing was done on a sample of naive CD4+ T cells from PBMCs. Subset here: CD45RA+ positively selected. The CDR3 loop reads CASSPGAGGNGELFF. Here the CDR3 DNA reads TGCGCCAGCAGCCCGGGGGCAGGGGGCAACGGGGAGCTGTTTTTT.